The clone carrying this TCR beta chain was detected many times. The CDR3 is 15 amino acids. CDR1 is SGHTA and CDR2 is FQGNSA in the germline V gene. V was trimmed by 0 bases and J by 4 bases, leaving 10 bases between them. The data were obtained in a study of blood T cells in healthy people across ages. Study at large: Per two T cells, template switching captured roughly one barcoded beta molecule.

The donors, all healthy, were Caucasians living in Russia, aged about 6 to 100. Per-sample yields of isolated PBMCs were at least 6 million. It was with a sample-barcoded 5' primer and a J-beta primer mix that a second PCR of roughly 6 to 12 cycles was run. A template-switch adaptor that had 12 random nucleotides put a tag on each cDNA molecule. TCRdb reprocessed the 5' RACE reads via MiXCR and lists one record per CDR3 protein. The table lists 950,000 to 1,200,000 distinct CDR3 sequences, less than 45% of them singletons, with 10% to 15% in the top ten. The V and J genes are TRBV7-2 and TRBJ2-1; D gene uncertain. This sequence was found in a man between 18 and 29 years old in good health. Sequenced: blood. As DNA, the CDR3 is TGTGCCAGCAGCTTAGCGATGGGAACATACAATGAGCAGTTCTTC. Its protein is CASSLAMGTYNEQFF. The whole variable domain, filled in from reference TRBV7-2 and TRBJ2-1, reads GAGVSQSPSNKVTEKGKDVELRCDPISGHTALYWYRQSLGQGLEFLIYFQGNSAPDKSGLPSDRFSAERTGGSVSTLTIQRTQQEDSAVYLCASSLAMGTYNEQFFGPGTRLTVL.